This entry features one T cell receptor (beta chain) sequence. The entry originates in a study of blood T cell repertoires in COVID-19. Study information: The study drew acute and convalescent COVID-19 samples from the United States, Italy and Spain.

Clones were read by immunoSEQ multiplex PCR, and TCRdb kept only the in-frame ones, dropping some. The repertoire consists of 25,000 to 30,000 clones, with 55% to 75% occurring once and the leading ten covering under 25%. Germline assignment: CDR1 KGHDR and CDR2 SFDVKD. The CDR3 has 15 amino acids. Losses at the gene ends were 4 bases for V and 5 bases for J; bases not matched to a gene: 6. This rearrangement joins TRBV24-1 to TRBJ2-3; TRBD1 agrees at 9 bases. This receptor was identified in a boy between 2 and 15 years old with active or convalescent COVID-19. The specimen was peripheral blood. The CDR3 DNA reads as TGTGCCACCAGTGACAGGGACAGGGCACAAGATACGCAGTATTTT. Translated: CATSDRDRAQDTQYF.